This TCR beta chain was sequenced in a study of vaccination and CD4 T cells after COVID-19. Treatment reported: roughly 10-day PBMC culture with coronavirus spike peptide pools or control peptides (ViraFEST assay). Before Alpha, Beta and Delta appeared in the US, convalescents tested positive (March–December 2020). Regarding this clonotype: The target antigen is unknown.

Cultured CD4+ T cells had their DNA profiled by the Oncomine TCR Beta short-read assay. TCRdb re-derived calls from the PCR reads in MiXCR, one entry per CDR3 protein. Of roughly 3,900 distinct CDR3 sequences in the sample, around 66% were seen once. Specimen: CD4+ T cells from blood, cultured in vitro. This receptor was identified in a human donor who had recovered from COVID-19.

The CDR3 sequence: CAWSVWTANYGYTF. The CDR3 nucleotides read TGTGCCTGGAGTGTTTGGACGGCGAACTATGGCTACACCTTC. The rearrangement uses TRBV30 and TRBJ1-2; no clear D. This CDR3 spans 14 amino acids. V gave up 0 bases and J gave up 2 bases, with 10 bases separating them. Germline V lookup: CDR1 GTSNPN, CDR2 SVGIG (reference sequence).